This T cell receptor beta chain stems from a study of CD8+CD57+ T cells in acquired aplastic anemia. Study-level information: Healthy donors averaged about 10 million reads for CD4+ cells.

General observations from the study: CD8+ Simpson's diversity in patients was not significantly different from that in controls.

Both TCR beta VDJ combination and CDR3 sequence profiling were carried out. Genomic DNA was the template for this profiling. TCRdb called the reads again in MiXCR, with one record for every CDR3 protein. The table has hundreds of thousands of distinct CDR3 sequences, 65% to 75% seen once. This CDR3 is built from 17 residues. From germline, CDR1 is LNHDA and CDR2 SQIVND (reference sequence). J lost 5 bases, V lost 3 bases, and 15 bases had no gene match. Many counts were recorded for this clonotype. What it binds is unknown. Sequenced material: sorted CD4+, CD8+, or CD8+CD57+ T cells (not recorded which) from PBMCs. The receptor comes from a human donor in good health, serving as a control. The V gene is TRBV19, the J gene TRBJ1-2; 7 nucleotides agree with TRBD1. CDR3 protein: CASSMPGQTLSYYGYTF. Written as DNA, the CDR3 is TGTGCCAGTAGTATGCCGGGACAGACTCTATCTTATTATGGCTACACCTTC.